This T cell receptor (beta chain) comes out of a study of cytomegalovirus exposure and HLA in healthy donors. With 5 bases clipped from V and 11 bases from J, the junction kept 9 bases outside the gene matches. Per the germline V gene, CDR1 is SGHTA and CDR2 is FQGNSA. There are 14 residues in the CDR3. Repertoires were generated with immunoSEQ multiplex PCR, while TCRdb's copy carries only in-frame clones and drops some. The sample has almost 75,000 clones; roughly 80% are singletons. The material sequenced was PBMCs. The chain carries TRBV7-2 and TRBJ1-2, with 12 bases lining up with TRBD1. This sequence originates from a man aged 25 to 40 in good health and CMV-seronegative. CDR3 region: CASSPPGTGGGYTF. CDR3 coding DNA: TGTGCCAGCAGCCCGCCCGGGACAGGGGGCGGTTACACCTTC.